This TCR beta chain was retrieved from a study of cytomegalovirus exposure and HLA in healthy donors (dated by TCRdb to 2017 to 2019). General notes on the study: According to an earlier analysis of around 600 of the donors, 150 million to 200 million T cells yielded some 110 million unique TCR beta sequences and less than 300 Gb of sequence data. An early release covering 500 to 750 HLA-typed donors comprised about 300 gigabases of sequencing data and around 80 million unique TCR sequences. The genetic ancestry cluster associated with self-reported Caucasian donors included roughly 84% of the 398 genotyped donors. The study aimed to test whether cataloging public T cell receptors could reveal signatures of past pathogen exposure. The study used immunosequencing to profile the T cell repertoires of hundreds of subjects and linked those repertoires to cytomegalovirus serostatus. In addition to the first cohort of 650 to 750 subjects, a separate validation cohort of some 120 different subjects was used. To predict cytomegalovirus infection status, the study combined high-throughput TCR immunosequencing, statistical association of individual TCRs with disease status, and machine learning. To study patterns of TCR occurrence, a later analysis re-analyzed previously published TCR beta repertoires from several hundred donors and added high-resolution HLA genotyping. The later analysis used no new phenotypic data to find candidate immune exposures, relying instead on TCR beta sequences and their occurrence across donors. To decide whether each TCR beta V gene segment behaved as functional or pseudogenic, an earlier analysis of some 570 of the donors relied on high-throughput TCR beta sequencing. Donor age, sex, ethnicity and CMV serostatus were collected together with the repertoire data. A later genetic analysis took genome-wide SNP genotypes for about 65% of the 666 donors and used that subset as a discovery cohort. Every repertoire in the discovery cohort had been generated on one and the same sequencing platform. Class I and class II HLA loci were covered by the typing at four-digit resolution. Typing coverage differed by locus: A, B, C, DRB1 and DQB1 were typed in roughly 620-630 donors, DQA1 in roughly 510, DPA1 in around 600, and DPB1 in 450 to 490. Four or five DR-DQ haplotypes were handled as single units for association and clustering, since linkage in the cohort was strong. Across around 400 genotyped donors of the cohort, an average of about 240,000 unique TCR beta nucleotide sequences per donor were sequenced, and around 20% of those sequences were non-productive. What the study reported, not specific to this receptor: HLA typing was unavailable for some donors at each locus, so association tests used only the typed subset. In both the original and validation cohorts, the classifier was reported to diagnose cytomegalovirus status with high specificity and sensitivity. A later genetic analysis reported fewer N-insertions in productive TCRs among donors in an Asian-associated ancestry cluster than the 666-donor mean. In the study, around 150 TCR beta chains were listed as associated with cytomegalovirus. When HLA alleles, especially DR and DQ, strongly co-occurred, TCR associations were difficult to assign to individual alleles. It was suggested by the authors that the approach could potentially be generalized to other disease states and immunological phenotypes. A further reported finding was that TCR beta sequences accurately predicted the HLA-A and HLA-B alleles for most subjects in the first cohort. A later analysis found that most CMV-associated TCR beta chains appeared HLA-restricted, with HLA associations seemingly driven largely by CMV exposure. A cluster of highly shared sequence variants was judged likely to represent a technical artifact of the sequencing pipeline. A later genetic analysis associated a missense DCLRE1C variant with V-gene and J-gene trimming of TCR beta chains, and an independent cohort replicated the association. In a later analysis, around 17,000 TCR beta sequences were associated with specific HLA alleles at a false discovery rate of 0.05. Correlated functional status among segregating V segments might reflect linkage disequilibrium, but an unknown experimental factor could not be ruled out. According to a later analysis, TCR association rates differed among HLA loci, with DRB1 alleles showing the most associated TCRs and HLA-C alleles showing the fewest. Broadly in line with IMGT annotations, most TCR beta V segments showed up in productive rearrangements about 87% or about 30% of the time in an earlier analysis of about 500 of the donors. The presence/absence analyses assumed that sequencing depth was roughly uniform across donors, and that assumption may not be true. Only TCR beta chains were sequenced in this cohort, and the absence of alpha or paired-chain data limited detectable features. A few of the identified cytomegalovirus-associated TCR beta chains were confirmed in vitro to be specific for cytomegalovirus antigens. The earlier analysis of almost 600 of the donors excluded 15 to 20 rarely observed V segments, including chromosome 9 orphons, because counts were too low. Several of the top co-occurrence clusters appeared to be linked to parvovirus B19, influenza, CMV and Epstein-Barr virus, according to a later analysis. A later analysis found that HLA-associated TCR beta chains were more clonally expanded and had lower generation probabilities than equally common non-associated chains. Most TCR sequences were observed very rarely across donors, whereas some public TCRs were present in many individuals. For the cohort, immune exposure information was limited to CMV serostatus. Because the 87-base-pair reads could not distinguish some IMGT-functional V segments, including TRBV6-2 and TRBV6-3, those segments were excluded.

Library prep was done by the immunoSEQ multiplex PCR assay. For the multiplex PCR, a mixture combining 60 forward primers for TCR Vbeta segments and 13 reverse primers for TCR Jbeta segments was used. The CDR3 region of rearranged TCR beta genes was amplified from genomic DNA with a multiplex PCR assay. The amplified TCR beta libraries were sequenced on the Illumina HiSeq System as 87-base-pair reads. The original methods were these. A later analysis tallied 80 million to 95 million unique TCR beta chains across the 666 repertoires, and around 9.9 million of those chains were shared by two or more donors. Raw reads were error-corrected and collapsed into unique sequences with a nearest-neighbor algorithm that merged closely related sequences to remove PCR and sequencing errors. To assign V, D and J gene segments, CDR3 sequences were aligned to IMGT reference sequences. For a sequence to be retained, at least a six-nucleotide match to both a V gene segment and a J gene segment was required. A rearrangement counted as productive if the CDR3 had no stop codons and remained in frame with V and J, and every other rearrangement counted as non-productive. Following IMGT convention, CDR3 was defined as the stretch from the second conserved V-encoded cysteine up to the conserved J-encoded phenylalanine. The earlier analysis of about 610 of the donors excluded any sequence lacking an unambiguous match to a single V gene segment. In an earlier analysis of 587 of the donors, V segments were called functional above 56.7% productive rearrangements and were called segregating when the between-donor standard deviation exceeded 5%. A statistical classification framework was built for diagnosing cytomegalovirus status from the catalog of TCR beta chain sequences. In a later analysis, V and J genes were assigned by comparing TCR nucleotide sequences against IMGT/GENE-DB human TR gene sequences. In a later analysis, CDR3 sequences and most-parsimonious VDJ recombination scenarios were assigned using the TCRdist pipeline. In a later analysis, every TCR beta chain was defined by the combination of its CDR3 amino acid sequence and its V-gene family, and reads without a unique V-gene family were dropped. As a way to deal with suspected cross-contamination and a sequencing artifact, a later analysis dropped under 600 nucleotide sequences that were highly shared and had low generation probability. In a later analysis, a clonal expansion index was calculated for each public chain from normalized within-repertoire ranks of inferred template counts. In a later analysis, generation probabilities were computed using a VDJ recombination model fitted to out-of-frame rearrangements, and the results were checked against IGoR. In a later analysis, hypergeometric tests were used to score TCR-TCR, TCR-HLA and TCR-CMV co-occurrence, with a repertoire-size bias correction applied to TCR pairs. A later analysis estimated false discovery rates by permuting HLA or CMV assignments 20 times. In a later analysis, co-occurring TCRs were grouped using DBSCAN, with TCRdist sequence similarity added in when clustering inside HLA-allele-positive subsets. Co-occurrence clustering excluded repertoires with fewer than 30,000 or more than 120,000 public chains, plus five with anomalous nucleotide sharing. TCRdb took over this immuneACCESS table, retaining in-frame rearrangements with V and J assigned. Such tables are incomplete; in checked studies, under half of the missing clones stem from an unresolved V gene, and the remainder is unexplained. The V and J calls and clone size were taken over from that table, and D and trimming were inferred from the DNA. The sample contains 85,000 to 100,000 clones, roughly nine tenths of them found a single time. The ten largest make up approximately 9.2% of the sample.

The cohort comprised around 700 healthy bone marrow donors. Cohort members were all nominally healthy when sampled, although unrecorded immune exposures were likely present. The donor was CMV seropositive and belonged to the group of 250 to 300 seropositive cohort members. Each donor provided a peripheral blood sample, and peripheral blood mononuclear cells were used for TCR beta sequencing. The Qiagen DNeasy Blood Extraction Kit was used to extract genomic DNA from the blood cell samples. The CDR3 numbers 14 residues from cysteine through phenylalanine. The retained sequence is limited to the CDR3, 42 bases, with the frame set at the first base. Based on the germline V gene, the CDR1 and CDR2 sequences are ENHRY and SYGVKD. V is shortened by 2 bases, J by 6 bases, and the region joining them spans 13 bases. Remarks on this clone: This receptor's antigen is unknown. No much larger clone is present one base from it, and per-base qualities are unavailable.

The TCR originated in a man in his thirties or forties in good health and CMV-seropositive. Source material: PBMCs. The chain employs TRBV10-3 and TRBJ1-2, with no D gene named confidently. The CDR3 here reads CAISEMTTRDGYTF. Here is the DNA: TGTGCCATCAGTGAGATGACAACGAGAGATGGCTACACCTTC.